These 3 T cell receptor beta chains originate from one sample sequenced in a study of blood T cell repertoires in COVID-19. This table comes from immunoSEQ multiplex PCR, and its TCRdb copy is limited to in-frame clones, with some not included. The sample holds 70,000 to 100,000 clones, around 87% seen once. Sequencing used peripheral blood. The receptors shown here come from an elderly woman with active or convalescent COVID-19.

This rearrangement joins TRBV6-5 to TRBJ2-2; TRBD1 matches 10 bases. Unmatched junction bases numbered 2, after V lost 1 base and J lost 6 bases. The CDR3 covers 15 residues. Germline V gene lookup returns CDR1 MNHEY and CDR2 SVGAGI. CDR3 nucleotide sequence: TGTGCCAGCAGTTACTATGGACAGGGGGCCGGGGAGCTGTTTTTT. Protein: CASSYYGQGAGELFF.

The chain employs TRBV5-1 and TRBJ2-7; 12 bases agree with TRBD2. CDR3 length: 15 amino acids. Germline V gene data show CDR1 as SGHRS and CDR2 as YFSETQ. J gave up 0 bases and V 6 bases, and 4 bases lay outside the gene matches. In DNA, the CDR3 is TGCGCCAGCACTTTGACTAGCGGGAGCTCCTACGAGCAGTACTTC. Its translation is CASTLTSGSSYEQYF.

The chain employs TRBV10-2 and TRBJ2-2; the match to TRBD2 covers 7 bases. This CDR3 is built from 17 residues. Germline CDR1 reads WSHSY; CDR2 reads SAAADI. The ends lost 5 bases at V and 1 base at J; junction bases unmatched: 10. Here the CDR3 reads CASSFLGGSLNTGELFF. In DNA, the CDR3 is TGCGCCAGCAGTTTCCTTGGCGGGAGTCTGAACACCGGGGAGCTGTTTTTT.